One sample yielded the 27 T cell receptor beta chains listed below, sequenced in a study of cytomegalovirus exposure and HLA in healthy donors. PCR employed 60 Vbeta and 13 Jbeta primers. The repertoire was sequenced with immunoSEQ multiplex PCR; TCRdb's copy has only in-frame clones and lacks some. The profile shows 85,000 to 130,000 clones, roughly 82% of them singletons. The source material was PBMCs. These receptors were taken from a man aged 50 to 59 in good health and CMV-seronegative.

The chain's CDR3 is CASSYTDRGRQPQHF. CDR3 sequence (DNA): TGTGCCAGCAGTTACACTGACAGGGGCAGACAGCCCCAGCATTTT. This chain links TRBV6-5 with TRBJ1-5; 8 nucleotides agree with TRBD1. Per the germline V gene, CDR1 is MNHEY and CDR2 is SVGAGI. The CDR3 sequence is 15 residues long. Trimming removed 2 bases from V and 7 bases from J; junction bases left unmatched: 7.

V gene TRBV4-1 combines with J gene TRBJ1-2; 8 bases match TRBD1. CDR1 and CDR2 from the germline V gene are MGHRA and YSYEKL. Trimming at V came to 2 bases and at J to 12 bases, leaving 8 bases not matched to a gene. CDR3 size: 13 residues. The CDR3 DNA reads TGCGCCAGCAGCCAAAGGCAGGGGGCGGACGACACCTTC. This sequence encodes CASSQRQGADDTF.

The CDR3 protein is CAWGQGGYGYTF. DNA for the CDR3: TGTGCCTGGGGACAGGGGGGCTATGGCTACACCTTC. V usage is TRBV30 and J usage is TRBJ1-2, with 10 bases fitting TRBD1. The CDR3 runs 12 residues. Germline V gives CDR1 GTSNPN, CDR2 SVGIG (reference sequence). J gave up 4 bases and V 5 bases, and 1 base lay outside the gene matches.

This clone showed up just a few times. The chain combines TRBV7-8 with TRBJ2-4; D is perhaps TRBD1 (5 bases). CDR1 and CDR2 (germline): SGHVS, FQNEAQ. The CDR3 sequence is 14 residues long. With 0 bases removed from V and 3 bases from J, the gap between germline ends came to 6 bases. CDR3 loop: CASSLARDKNIQYF. The CDR3 DNA reads as TGTGCCAGCAGCTTAGCCAGGGACAAAAACATTCAGTACTTC.

The chain couples TRBV7-6 to TRBJ2-1; D uncertain. CDR3 length equals 13 residues. The ends were cut back, 2 bases at V and 4 bases at J, with 6 bases in the middle. The V gene's germline CDR1 is SGHVS and CDR2 FNYEAQ. CDR3 residues: CASSLTTYNEQFF. In DNA form, the CDR3 reads TGTGCCAGCAGCTTAACCACATACAATGAGCAGTTCTTC.

J is TRBJ1-5 and V is TRBV2, with 11 bases aligning to TRBD1. The germline V gene has CDR1 SNHLY and CDR2 FYNNEI. CDR3 length: 15 amino acids. Unmatched junction bases numbered 10, after V lost 7 bases and J lost 8 bases. CDR3: CASKRDRGEKEPQHF. In nucleotides, the CDR3 is TGTGCCAGCAAGCGGGACAGGGGGGAGAAGGAGCCCCAGCATTTT.

This chain connects TRBV30 to TRBJ2-5, with 7 bases aligning to TRBD1. With the DNA end fitting TRBJ2-7 better, the J assignment may be wrong. The length of the CDR3 is 14 residues. From germline, CDR1 is GTSNPN and CDR2 SVGIG (reference sequence). CDR3 DNA sequence: TGTGCCTGGAGTGGGGACAGTCCTACCTACGAGCAGTACTTC. Residues: CAWSGDSPTYEQYF.

The CDR3 DNA reads TGTGCCAGCAGTTACGGTCAGGGACTTTATGGCTACACCTTC. This encodes CASSYGQGLYGYTF. The V and J genes are TRBV6-5 and TRBJ1-2; D perhaps matches TRBD1 (5 bases). Deletions cut 2 bases from V and 5 bases from J, with 12 bases between. Germline V CDR1 and CDR2: MNHEY, SVGAGI. The CDR3 covers 14 residues.

This clone was seen a few times. CDR3 DNA: TGCGCCAGCAGCTCCCGACAGGGTGCGACCGGGGAGCTGTTTTTT. This encodes CASSSRQGATGELFF. This rearrangement joins TRBV5-1 to TRBJ2-2; 7 nucleotides match TRBD1. V lost 3 bases, J lost 5 bases, and 7 bases stayed unmatched. Germline V CDR1 and CDR2: SGHRS, YFSETQ. The CDR3 contains 15 residues.

The CDR3, as DNA: TGTGCCAGCAGCCCAGGGACAGGGGGCGAGCAGTTCTTC. Translation: CASSPGTGGEQFF. V usage is TRBV5-6 and J usage is TRBJ2-1, with 12 positions matching TRBD1. CDR3 length equals 13 residues. The V and J ends lost 4 bases and 10 bases, in that order; junction bases with no gene match: 3. Germline V gene lookup returns CDR1 SGHDT and CDR2 YYEEEE.

As DNA, the CDR3 is TGTGCCAGCAGTTACGGGGAGAATCAGCCCCAGCATTTT. This gives the protein CASSYGENQPQHF. This chain uses TRBV6-6 with TRBJ1-5; D not resolved. The CDR3 totals 13 residues. V gave up 2 bases and J gave up 4 bases, with 6 bases separating them. Germline CDR1 and CDR2: MNHNY and SVGAGI (reference sequence).

The chain couples TRBV12-1 to TRBJ2-7; whether TRBD1, the table's D call, matches the DNA was not checked. TRBV12-1 is reported as a pseudogene. This CDR3 has 14 residues. Written as DNA, the CDR3 is TGTGCCAGCAGCCTTAACAGGGTAACGGGGGAGCAGTACTTC. Its protein is CASSLNRVTGEQYF.

This sequence joins TRBV4-1 and TRBJ1-5; weak D call: TRBD1 (5 bases). Trimming shortened V by 2 bases and J by 6 bases, and 17 bases separated the two germline ends. Germline CDR1 MGHRA, CDR2 YSYEKL. The CDR3 is 16 amino acids. The DNA for the CDR3 is TGCGCCAGCAGCCAAACAAGTGGGCAGGGTGGTCAGCCCCAGCATTTT. Translated, it gives CASSQTSGQGGQPQHF.

This clone was counted a few times. The chain is built from TRBV5-1 and TRBJ1-2, with TRBD1 identical over 7 bases. The V gene's germline CDR1 is SGHRS and CDR2 YFSETQ. J lost 4 bases, V lost 7 bases, and 7 bases had no gene match. The CDR3 sequence is 13 residues long. CDR3 coding DNA: TGCGCCAGCGGCTGGGGACAGAGCTATGGCTACACCTTC. Protein: CASGWGQSYGYTF. Together with reference TRBV5-1 and TRBJ1-2, the CDR3 gives the full variable domain: KAGVTQTPRYLIKTRGQQVTLSCSPISGHRSVSWYQQTPGQGLQFLFEYFSETQRNKGNFPGRFSGRQFSNSRSEMNVSTLELGDSALYLCASGWGQSYGYTFGSGTRLTVV.

This rearrangement joins TRBV6-1 to TRBJ1-5; no firm D call. The CDR3 has 12 amino acids. Between the trimmed V and J ends, which lost 5 bases and 6 bases, there was a span of 8 bases. Germline loops: CDR1 MNHNS, CDR2 SASEGT. The CDR3 sequence: CASSRPGQPQHF. In DNA, the CDR3 is TGTGCCAGCAGTCGCCCAGGTCAGCCCCAGCATTTT.

CDR3 in amino acids: CASSDPKTGTGKNNEQFF. The CDR3 DNA is TGTGCCAGCAGTGACCCAAAAACCGGGACAGGGAAGAACAATGAGCAGTTCTTC. The V gene is TRBV25-1, the J gene TRBJ2-1, with 9 bases lining up with TRBD1. The germline V gene encodes CDR1 MGHDK and CDR2 SYGVNS. V shed 3 bases and J 5 bases; nucleotides not matched to a gene: 14. The CDR3 loop spans 18 amino acids.

Only one count was recorded for this clone. The chain combines TRBV19 with TRBJ2-7; no clear D. Germline values: CDR1 LNHDA, CDR2 SQIVND (reference sequence). This CDR3 spans 12 amino acids. V lost 7 bases, J lost 3 bases, and 10 bases lay in between. The CDR3 protein is CASTPGGYEQYF. CDR3 sequence (DNA): TGTGCCAGTACGCCAGGTGGCTACGAGCAGTACTTC.

V is TRBV7-6 and J is TRBJ1-5, with 12 bases that match TRBD1. The CDR3 runs to 16 residues. With 4 bases clipped from V and 6 bases from J, the junction kept 7 bases outside the gene matches. Germline CDR1 and CDR2: SGHVS and FNYEAQ. This chain's CDR3 is CASSSGTGGRSQPQHF. In DNA form, the CDR3 reads TGTGCCAGCAGCTCGGGGACAGGGGGCAGGAGTCAGCCCCAGCATTTT. Using reference TRBV7-6 and TRBJ1-5 for the parts outside the CDR3, the full variable domain is GAGVSQSPRYKVTKRGQDVALRCDPISGHVSLYWYRQALGQGPEFLTYFNYEAQQDKSGLPNDRFSAERPEGSISTLTIQRTEQRDSAMYRCASSSGTGGRSQPQHFGDGTRLSIL.

This clone was seen a few times. V is TRBV13 and J is TRBJ2-5; 8 positions match TRBD1. Trimming cost V 5 bases and J 3 bases; bases outside gene matches: 8. Looked up from germline, CDR1 is PRHDT and CDR2 is FYEKMQ (reference sequence). CDR3 length: 15 amino acids. The CDR3 loop reads CASSQRTGFEETQYF. The CDR3 bases are TGTGCCAGCAGCCAAAGGACAGGGTTCGAAGAGACCCAGTACTTC. Full variable domain (rest looked up from reference TRBV13 and TRBJ2-5): AAGVIQSPRHLIKEKRETATLKCYPIPRHDTVYWYQQGPGQDPQFLISFYEKMQSDKGSIPDRFSAQQFSDYHSELNMSSLELGDSALYFCASSQRTGFEETQYFGPGTRLLVL.

This chain's CDR3 is CASSPPGTGGYGYTF. The CDR3 DNA reads as TGTGCCAGCAGTCCACCTGGGACAGGGGGATATGGCTACACCTTC. The V gene is TRBV28, the J gene TRBJ1-2; TRBD1 agrees at 11 bases. The germline gives CDR1 MDHEN, CDR2 SYDVKM. CDR3 length equals 15 residues. V was pared by 5 bases and J by 5 bases, with 7 bases of the junction left unmatched.

The rearrangement joins TRBV28 to TRBJ1-5, with no clear D. CDR1 is MDHEN, CDR2 SYDVKM, per germline. The CDR3 covers 14 residues. V lost 3 bases and J lost 1, with 7 bases in between. DNA for the CDR3: TGTGCCAGCAGTTTCTCGGGGAGCAATCAGCCCCAGCATTTT. It is translated as CASSFSGSNQPQHF.

The gene calls are TRBV29-1 and TRBJ1-2; possibly TRBD1 for D (5 bases). Germline lookup yields CDR1 SQVTM and CDR2 ANQGSEA. This CDR3 has 11 amino acids. V shed 4 bases and J shed 6 bases, with 9 bases lying between them. The CDR3 sequence: CSVAGVDGYTF. DNA of the CDR3: TGCAGCGTTGCGGGGGTGGATGGCTACACCTTC.

The J gene is TRBJ1-5, the V gene TRBV5-1; D unclear. From germline, CDR1 is SGHRS and CDR2 YFSETQ. CDR3 length: 15 amino acids. The V end lost 0 bases, the J end lost 4 bases, and 11 bases lay between the germline ends. DNA for the CDR3: TGCGCCAGCAGCTTGGGAACAATTATGAATCAGCCCCAGCATTTT. Its protein is CASSLGTIMNQPQHF.

This clone was seen only once. The chain recombines TRBV5-4 with TRBJ2-5, with TRBD2 matching 11 bases. V trimming: 1 base; J trimming: 2 bases; junction bases outside the gene matches: 4. The germline V gene encodes CDR1 SGHNT and CDR2 YYREEE (reference sequence). The CDR3 totals 16 residues. The CDR3 bases are TGTGCCAGCAGCTTGACTAGCGGGGGCCCTCAAGAGACCCAGTACTTC. Encoded protein: CASSLTSGGPQETQYF.

This rearrangement joins TRBV1 to TRBJ1-5; the table's D call, TRBD1, has no DNA check behind it. TRBV1 is tagged as a pseudogene. The CDR3 loop spans 18 amino acids. The DNA of the CDR3 is TGCACCAGCAGCACCACCAGGACAGATTATAGAAGCAATCAGCCCCAGCATTTT. Its protein product is CTSSTTRTDYRSNQPQHF.

J is TRBJ1-2 and V is TRBV10-3; tentatively, D is TRBD1 (6 bases). V was trimmed by 4 bases and J by 6 bases, leaving 9 bases between them. The CDR3 length is 12 residues. Per germline, CDR1 ENHRY and CDR2 SYGVKD. The CDR3 sequence: CAISGSGDGYTF. CDR3 bases: TGTGCCATCAGTGGGTCAGGGGATGGCTACACCTTC.

This chain uses TRBV15 with TRBJ2-3; a possible D gene is TRBD2 (6 bases). The germline V and J ends were trimmed by 4 bases and 2 bases, with 13 bases remaining between them. The CDR3 consists of 15 residues. The germline V gene has CDR1 LNHNV and CDR2 YYDKDF (reference sequence). The CDR3 nucleotides are TGTGCCACCAGCAAGAGGCGGGGTGACACAGATACGCAGTATTTT. It specifies CATSKRRGDTDTQYF.